A single sample gave rise to the 15 T cell receptor beta chains below, sequenced in a study of T-cell memory formation after mild COVID-19. Each CDR3 protein gets one entry after TCRdb re-called the 5' RACE reads with MiXCR. In the table there are under 550,000 distinct CDR3 sequences, roughly 18% of which are singletons. The sequenced sample was PBMCs or a T cell subset sorted from them (not recorded which). All receptors derive from an adult woman who had mild COVID-19 (a few samples of this study predate the infection). Cell type and time point are not known.

This clonotype was picked up a small number of times. The chain carries TRBV7-6 and TRBJ2-7, with 8 bases that match TRBD2. V was pared by 4 bases and J by 5 bases, with 10 bases of the junction left unmatched. The germline gives CDR1 SGHVS, CDR2 FNYEAQ. This CDR3 comprises 15 residues. The CDR3 loop is CASSSRAGVNDEQYF. CDR3 bases: TGTGCCAGCAGCTCTCGAGCGGGAGTCAACGACGAGCAGTACTTC.

The chain has TRBV6-5 and TRBJ2-5, with TRBD1 matching over 10 bases. J gave up 8 bases and V 4 bases, and 16 bases lay outside the gene matches. CDR3 length: 17 amino acids. The germline CDR1 and CDR2 sequences are MNHEY and SVGAGI. The CDR3 is CASSSIRGSGTGATQYF. CDR3 DNA sequence: TGTGCCAGCAGTTCCATTAGGGGGTCCGGGACAGGGGCCACCCAGTACTTC.

The rearrangement joins TRBV20-1 to TRBJ2-2, with D perhaps matching TRBD2 (6 bases). The CDR3 consists of 16 residues. V lost 0 bases to trimming and J lost 2 bases, with 13 bases between them. Germline V gene data show CDR1 as DFQATT and CDR2 as SNEGSKA (reference sequence). The CDR3 DNA follows: TGCAGTGCTAGAGAAGGAGGGCCGGCAAACACCGGGGAGCTGTTTTTT. Its translation: CSAREGGPANTGELFF.

The genes are TRBV5-1 and TRBJ2-3; 9 nucleotides agree with TRBD2. Germline-derived CDR1 and CDR2 are SGHRS and YFSETQ. J lost 5 bases, V lost 4 bases, and 8 bases had no gene match. The CDR3 extends over 15 amino acids. The CDR3 coding sequence is TGCGCCAGCAGCCACCTGAGCGGGGGGCTAGATACGCAGTATTTT. Translated, it gives CASSHLSGGLDTQYF.

This clonotype was recorded a few times. The chain employs TRBV7-8 and TRBJ2-5, with unresolved D. Germline lookup yields CDR1 SGHVS and CDR2 FQNEAQ. CDR3 size: 13 residues. Trimming cost V 1 base and J 5 bases, with 8 bases left between them. The CDR3 here is CASSLEPTETQYF. CDR3 nucleotide sequence: TGTGCCAGCAGCTTAGAGCCAACGGAGACCCAGTACTTC.

The chain uses TRBV20-1 and TRBJ2-1, with 7 bases fitting TRBD1. The CDR3 spans 15 residues. From germline, CDR1 is DFQATT and CDR2 SNEGSKA (reference sequence). J gave up 3 bases and V 4 bases, and 9 bases lay outside the gene matches. The DNA of the CDR3 is TGCAGTGCTAACGATTACAGGGGATACTACAATGAGCAGTTCTTC. Translating gives CSANDYRGYYNEQFF.

The V and J genes are TRBV12-3 or TRBV12-4 and TRBJ2-7, with 8 bases identical to TRBD1. Trimming cost V 4 bases and J 2 bases; bases outside gene matches: 7. The CDR3 has 15 amino acids. In DNA form, the CDR3 reads TGTGCCAGCAGTTCTCGGACAGGGCCTACCTACGAGCAGTACTTC. As protein: CASSSRTGPTYEQYF.

The chain couples TRBV19 to TRBJ1-2; 10 nucleotides agree with TRBD1. The V and J ends lost 7 bases and 4 bases, in that order; junction bases with no gene match: 6. From germline, CDR1 is LNHDA and CDR2 SQIVND (reference sequence). CDR3 size: 14 residues. CDR3 loop: CASTTGGITYGYTF. As DNA, the CDR3 is TGTGCCAGTACGACAGGGGGCATTACCTATGGCTACACCTTC. Drawing the rest from reference TRBV19 and TRBJ1-2, the complete variable domain is DGGITQSPKYLFRKEGQNVTLSCEQNLNHDAMYWYRQDPGQGLRLIYYSQIVNDFQKGDIAEGYSVSREKKESFPLTVTSAQKNPTAFYLCASTTGGITYGYTFGSGTRLTVV.

This clonotype was detected a few times. The genes are TRBV18 and TRBJ2-7, with a possible D match to TRBD1 (6 bases). This CDR3 region has 15 residues. In germline, CDR1 is KGHSH, CDR2 LQKENI. With 3 bases removed from V and 6 bases from J, the gap between germline ends came to 18 bases. The CDR3, as DNA: TGTGCCAGCTCACCGCTTACTACAGGGTCCGTCGAGCAGTACTTC. Encoded protein: CASSPLTTGSVEQYF.

The sample holds a few counts of this clonotype. The rearrangement links TRBV18 to TRBJ1-1; 7 nucleotides align to TRBD1. The length of the CDR3 is 13 residues. V was clipped by 3 bases and J by 6 bases; unmatched bases: 4. Germline V lookup: CDR1 KGHSH, CDR2 LQKENI. In DNA, the CDR3 is TGTGCCAGCTCACCCGGACAGGAGGCTGAAGCTTTCTTT. This translates into CASSPGQEAEAFF.

This sequence joins TRBV5-1 and TRBJ1-1, with 9 nucleotides matching TRBD1. The V segment lost 0 bases and the J segment 0 bases; nucleotides outside the gene matches: 0. Germline V gives CDR1 SGHRS, CDR2 YFSETQ. The CDR3 has 15 residues. CDR3 region: CASSLGDRVNTEAFF. CDR3 nucleotide sequence: TGCGCCAGCAGCTTGGGGGACAGGGTGAACACTGAAGCTTTCTTT. Looking up the rest from reference TRBV5-1 and TRBJ1-1 gives the full variable domain: KAGVTQTPRYLIKTRGQQVTLSCSPISGHRSVSWYQQTPGQGLQFLFEYFSETQRNKGNFPGRFSGRQFSNSRSEMNVSTLELGDSALYLCASSLGDRVNTEAFFGQGTRLTVV.

This clonotype was counted ten times or more. The chain couples TRBV7-8 to TRBJ2-7; the D gene could be TRBD1 or TRBD2 (5 bases each). CDR1 SGHVS and CDR2 FQNEAQ come from the germline V gene. This CDR3 region has 13 residues. V dropped 4 bases and J dropped 6 bases, with 13 bases sitting between them. The DNA for the CDR3 is TGTGCCAGCAGCTATCCCGGGGACCTCGAGCAGTACTTC. Amino acid sequence: CASSYPGDLEQYF.

This clonotype was detected only a few times. The chain carries TRBV19 and TRBJ1-6; D is unclear. The CDR3 is made up of 14 amino acids. Trimming cost V 3 bases and J 6 bases, with 9 bases left between them. Per germline, CDR1 LNHDA and CDR2 SQIVND (reference sequence). CDR3 in amino acids: CASSIPGVNSPLHF. CDR3 bases: TGTGCCAGTAGTATCCCCGGGGTTAATTCACCCCTCCACTTT.

CDR3 residues: CASEDGPMNTEAFF. CDR3 nucleotide sequence: TGTGCCAGCGAGGACGGTCCCATGAACACTGAAGCTTTCTTT. The rearrangement links TRBV21-1 to TRBJ1-1. TRBV21-1 is described as a pseudogene. The CDR3 covers 14 residues.

This clonotype was observed a handful of times. V and J are TRBV7-2 and TRBJ2-5; D unclear. The V end was cut by 5 bases, the J end by 0 bases, with 10 bases between. The CDR3 sequence is 14 residues long. Germline assignment: CDR1 SGHTA and CDR2 FQGNSA. CDR3 residues: CASSRRLYQETQYF. Here the CDR3 DNA reads TGTGCCAGCAGCCGACGTCTGTACCAAGAGACCCAGTACTTC. Complete variable domain (other parts from reference TRBV7-2 and TRBJ2-5): GAGVSQSPSNKVTEKGKDVELRCDPISGHTALYWYRQSLGQGLEFLIYFQGNSAPDKSGLPSDRFSAERTGGSVSTLTIQRTQQEDSAVYLCASSRRLYQETQYFGPGTRLLVL.